This TCR beta chain was recorded in a study of blood T cell repertoires in COVID-19. Study at large: The United States, Italy and Spain supplied acute and convalescent COVID-19 samples. The analysed material was cDNA or gDNA that came from T cells, B-cell-depleted T cells, or PBMCs.

Methods used by the authors: By means of reference gene primer amplification, nucleated cell counts were estimated. Some clones are missing from TCRdb's copy, which holds only in-frame ones; the method was immunoSEQ multiplex PCR. From that table come the V and J calls and clone size; the DNA was used to work out D and trimming. The table lists approximately 250,000 clones, more than 75% of them singletons. Germline V gene sequence: CDR1 MNHEY, CDR2 SMNVEV (reference sequence). The CDR3 sequence is 15 residues long. The ends were cut back, 6 bases at V and 0 bases at J, with 11 bases in the middle. The sample consisted of peripheral blood. This sequence was found in a man aged 40-55 years with active or convalescent COVID-19. The chain has TRBV27 and TRBJ2-2, with D possibly TRBD2 on 5 matching bases. The CDR3 DNA reads as TGTGCCAGCAGGGTTTTTAGCGCGAACACCGGGGAGCTGTTTTTT. Its translation is CASRVFSANTGELFF.